What follows are 22 T cell receptor beta chains derived from one specimen sequenced in a study of cytomegalovirus exposure and HLA in healthy donors. The PCR had 60 Vbeta and 13 Jbeta primers. Repertoires were generated with immunoSEQ multiplex PCR, while TCRdb's copy carries only in-frame clones and drops some. The sample holds about 140,000 clones, 78% seen once. The sequencing input was PBMCs. The receptors originated from a female donor in good health and CMV-seronegative.

The chain recombines TRBV28 with TRBJ1-5; TRBD1 might be the D (5 bases). Trimming shortened V by 3 bases and J by 3 bases, and 15 bases separated the two germline ends. The CDR3 has 16 amino acids. Germline loops: CDR1 MDHEN, CDR2 SYDVKM. The CDR3 DNA is TGTGCCAGCAGTTTGCTCCCACAGGCGACCAATCAGCCCCAGCATTTT. This sequence encodes CASSLLPQATNQPQHF.

V usage is TRBV6-1 and J usage is TRBJ1-2; D possibly corresponds to TRBD1 (5 bases). The V gene's germline CDR1 is MNHNS and CDR2 SASEGT. The length of the CDR3 is 17 residues. V lost 3 bases, J lost 5 bases, and 22 bases lay in between. The CDR3 sequence: CASSEALGRGFRYGYTF. The CDR3 nucleotides read TGTGCCAGCAGTGAGGCCCTGGGTAGGGGTTTTCGGTATGGCTACACCTTC.

V and J are TRBV14 and TRBJ1-2; D unclear. Per the germline V gene, CDR1 is SGHDN and CDR2 is FVKESK. Between the trimmed V and J ends, which lost 1 base and 4 bases, there was a span of 10 bases. This CDR3 is 14 amino acids long. CDR3 residues: CASSQGVWAYGYTF. The CDR3 bases are TGTGCCAGCAGCCAAGGGGTTTGGGCCTATGGCTACACCTTC.

In the case of this clone: A junction boundary mismatches the germline segment, possibly from a read error. The gene calls are TRBV27 and TRBJ2-7; 9 nucleotides line up with TRBD2. Germline V gene lookup returns CDR1 MNHEY and CDR2 SMNVEV (reference sequence). The CDR3 covers 14 residues. In nucleotides, the CDR3 is TGTGCCAGCAGGGGAGCGGGGGGTAGGTACGAGCAGTACTTT. Translation: CASRGAGGRYEQYF.

The genes are TRBV4-2 and TRBJ1-1, with no clear D. V was clipped by 4 bases and J by 8 bases, with 14 bases between them. The germline CDR1 and CDR2 sequences are LGHNA and YNFKEQ. This CDR3 contains 13 residues. Here the CDR3 reads CASSLAPGSEAFF. The CDR3 DNA reads as TGTGCCAGCAGCCTAGCCCCGGGGTCGGAAGCTTTCTTT.

This chain uses TRBV4-3 with TRBJ1-5; no reliable D call. V was shortened by 0 bases and J by 4 bases, with 10 bases between the two germline ends. CDR3 length equals 15 residues. CDR1 LGHNA and CDR2 YSLEER come from the germline V gene. CDR3 loop: CASSQDGLRNQPQHF. The CDR3 coding sequence is TGCGCCAGCAGCCAAGATGGGTTGCGGAATCAGCCCCAGCATTTT.

This clone was picked up one time. The rearrangement links TRBV27 to TRBJ2-1; 13 nucleotides match TRBD2. The germline V gene has CDR1 MNHEY and CDR2 SMNVEV (reference sequence). The J segment lost 8 bases and the V segment lost 5 bases, leaving 12 bases of the junction unmatched. This CDR3 spans 17 amino acids. This CDR3 reads CASSHGGLAGDPDEQFF. The CDR3, as DNA: TGTGCCAGCAGTCACGGCGGACTAGCGGGAGACCCTGATGAGCAGTTCTTC.

The rearrangement links TRBV15 to TRBJ2-2, with D perhaps TRBD1 (6 bases). In germline, CDR1 is LNHNV, CDR2 YYDKDF (reference sequence). Trimming shortened V by 1 base and J by 3 bases, and 15 bases separated the two germline ends. The CDR3 length is 17 residues. CDR3 sequence (DNA): TGTGCCACCAGCAGAGGGAACAGGGTTTCGGACACCGGGGAGCTGTTTTTT. It encodes CATSRGNRVSDTGELFF. Using reference TRBV15 and TRBJ2-2 for the parts outside the CDR3, the full variable domain is DAMVIQNPRYQVTQFGKPVTLSCSQTLNHNVMYWYQQKSSQAPKLLFHYYDKDFNNEADTPDNFQSRRPNTSFCFLDIRSPGLGDTAMYLCATSRGNRVSDTGELFFGEGSRLTVL.

The chain is built from TRBV20-1 and TRBJ1-1, with D unresolved. The CDR3 consists of 11 residues. Trimming cost V 3 bases and J 5 bases, with 7 bases left between them. Germline V CDR1 and CDR2: DFQATT, SNEGSKA (reference sequence). The CDR3 loop reads CSASPLTEAFF. CDR3 DNA: TGCAGTGCTAGCCCCCTGACTGAAGCTTTCTTT.

This chain uses TRBV29-1 with TRBJ2-1; 12 bases map to TRBD2. Germline V lookup: CDR1 SQVTM, CDR2 ANQGSEA. The CDR3 totals 17 residues. J lost 8 bases, V lost 2 bases, and 13 bases had no gene match. CDR3 in amino acids: CSVESVRGASGRDEQFF. CDR3 coding DNA: TGCAGCGTTGAAAGCGTAAGAGGAGCTAGCGGGAGGGATGAGCAGTTCTTC.

This rearrangement joins TRBV28 to TRBJ2-1; 12 bases align to TRBD2. V was pared by 5 bases and J by 6 bases, with 5 bases of the junction left unmatched. This CDR3 spans 15 amino acids. The germline gives CDR1 MDHEN, CDR2 SYDVKM. The DNA for the CDR3 is TGTGCCAGCAGTAGACTAGCGGGAGAACTCAATGAGCAGTTCTTC. The encoded protein is CASSRLAGELNEQFF.

The gene calls are TRBV30 and TRBJ1-3; TRBD1 aligns across 11 bases. V lost 5 bases, J lost 1 base, and 4 bases stayed unmatched. Germline loops: CDR1 GTSNPN, CDR2 SVGIG (reference sequence). CDR3 length: 15 residues. DNA for the CDR3: TGTGCCTGGCTCCGGGACAGGGGGTCTGGAAACACCATATATTTT. This translates into CAWLRDRGSGNTIYF.

The CDR3 DNA reads as TGTGCCAGCAGCATAGCGGGGGGGCTGACAGATACGCAGTATTTT. It yields the protein CASSIAGGLTDTQYF. The chain has TRBV5-6 and TRBJ2-3; 11 positions match TRBD2. The CDR3 is made up of 15 amino acids. Germline CDR1 reads SGHDT; CDR2 reads YYEEEE. With V trimmed by 4 bases and J by 3 bases, 4 bases remained unmatched.

This sequence joins TRBV5-1 and TRBJ2-3, with D tentatively TRBD2 (5 bases). This CDR3 comprises 15 residues. V gave up 0 bases and J gave up 1 base, with 9 bases separating them. Germline V gives CDR1 SGHRS, CDR2 YFSETQ. CDR3 amino acids: CASSLVAGGTDTQYF. Here the CDR3 DNA reads TGCGCCAGCAGCTTGGTTGCGGGTGGCACAGATACGCAGTATTTT.

The chain combines TRBV5-8 with TRBJ1-2; D possibly corresponds to TRBD1 (5 bases). Germline V gives CDR1 SGHTS, CDR2 YDEGEE. The CDR3 is made up of 16 amino acids. V shed 2 bases and J shed 4 bases, with 18 bases lying between them. The CDR3 loop is CASSFFRGTGPYGYTF. CDR3 nucleotides: TGTGCCAGCAGCTTTTTTAGGGGCACCGGGCCCTATGGCTACACCTTC.

The J gene is TRBJ2-2, the V gene TRBV7-9; 9 bases align to TRBD2. With V trimmed by 5 bases and J by 0 bases, 4 bases remained unmatched. The CDR3 has 16 residues. Germline V gives CDR1 SEHNR, CDR2 FQNEAQ (reference sequence). CDR3 residues: CASSKSGGTNTGELFF. In nucleotides, the CDR3 is TGTGCCAGCAGCAAAAGCGGGGGGACGAACACCGGGGAGCTGTTTTTT.

V usage is TRBV30 and J usage is TRBJ1-1, with 9 bases identical to TRBD1. The V gene end was trimmed by 4 bases and the J gene end by 7 bases; junction bases not matched to a gene: 7. CDR3 length: 13 residues. The germline V gene has CDR1 GTSNPN and CDR2 SVGIG (reference sequence). DNA for the CDR3: TGTGCCTGGATCGACCGGGGACAGGGTGAAGCTTTCTTT. Amino acid sequence: CAWIDRGQGEAFF.

The chain employs TRBV7-8 and TRBJ2-3; 8 positions agree with TRBD2. The CDR3 loop spans 20 amino acids. Looked up from germline, CDR1 is SGHVS and CDR2 is FQNEAQ. V gave up 8 bases and J gave up 2 bases; unmatched junction bases: 24. CDR3 nucleotides: TGTGCCAGCTATAATTATCCCCGTTTGCTTGCGGGAGGCCACACAGATACGCAGTATTTT. This codes for CASYNYPRLLAGGHTDTQYF.

The sample holds a few counts of this clone. The gene calls are TRBV5-1 and TRBJ1-2; D gene uncertain. Trimming shortened V by 0 bases and J by 6 bases, and 9 bases separated the two germline ends. Germline CDR1 reads SGHRS; CDR2 reads YFSETQ. This CDR3 spans 13 amino acids. The CDR3 nucleotides are TGCGCCAGCAGCTTGGCTTTTGGAGATGGCTACACCTTC. Amino acids: CASSLAFGDGYTF.

The chain combines TRBV27 with TRBJ2-7; 13 nucleotides line up with TRBD2. Looked up from germline, CDR1 is MNHEY and CDR2 is SMNVEV (reference sequence). The CDR3 spans 15 residues. The trim removed 5 bases at V and 4 bases at J, leaving 5 bases unmatched. The CDR3 loop reads CASSELAGGLYEQYF. CDR3 DNA: TGTGCCAGCAGTGAACTAGCGGGAGGGCTTTACGAGCAGTACTTC.

The CDR3: CASSSTGEETQYF. CDR3 coding DNA: TGTGCCAGCAGCTCCACAGGGGAGGAGACCCAGTACTTC. The gene calls are TRBV7-9 and TRBJ2-5; 7 nucleotides match TRBD1. This CDR3 region has 13 residues. After removal of 4 bases from V and 5 bases from J, the junction contained 4 bases not matched to a gene. Germline V gene data show CDR1 as SEHNR and CDR2 as FQNEAQ (reference sequence). Using reference TRBV7-9 and TRBJ2-5 for the parts outside the CDR3, the full variable domain is DTGVSQNPRHKITKRGQNVTFRCDPISEHNRLYWYRQTLGQGPEFLTYFQNEAQLEKSRLLSDRFSAERPKGSFSTLEIQRTEQGDSAMYLCASSSTGEETQYFGPGTRLLVL.

This chain joins TRBV18 and TRBJ1-2; D is possibly TRBD1 (5 bases). The CDR3 has 13 residues. The germline CDR1 and CDR2 sequences are KGHSH and LQKENI. With 9 bases removed from V and 1 base from J, the gap between germline ends came to 12 bases. CDR3 DNA sequence: TGTGCCAGTCGGACACCAGTTAACTATGGCTACACCTTC. Translating it yields CASRTPVNYGYTF.